This is a list of T cell receptor beta chains from one sample in a study of blood T cells in healthy people across ages. From the 5' RACE reads, TCRdb called clonotypes with MiXCR, one entry per CDR3 protein. This table has over 750,000 distinct CDR3 sequences, around a quarter appearing once. A further study also used this sample, focusing on T cells of mothers and their children.

Source material: blood. These receptors were collected from a boy aged 5-17 years in good health. CDR3s include the opening cysteine and the closing phenylalanine or tryptophan. Each record gives: D gene, clone size, J gene, V gene, CDR3 protein, CDR3 DNA. D genes are given only for firm matches. The size entry is marked missing in some rows and otherwise reads once, few, many or a size class.

d_gene: .; abundance: few; j_gene: TRBJ1-2; v_gene: TRBV6-6; CDR3aa: CASSYSGVRNYGYTF; CDR3nt: TGTGCCAGCAGTTACTCCGGGGTTCGTAACTATGGCTACACCTTC
d_gene: .; abundance: few; j_gene: TRBJ2-7; v_gene: TRBV4-3; CDR3aa: CASSPWTASSYEQYF; CDR3nt: TGCGCCAGCAGCCCCTGGACCGCTAGCTCCTACGAGCAGTACTTC
d_gene: TRBD1; abundance: .; j_gene: TRBJ2-1; v_gene: TRBV20-1; CDR3aa: CSASRTGQLYEQFF; CDR3nt: TGCAGTGCTAGCCGGACGGGACAGCTATATGAGCAGTTCTTC
d_gene: TRBD1; abundance: few; j_gene: TRBJ2-5; v_gene: TRBV6-5; CDR3aa: CASRAGTGKETQYF; CDR3nt: TGTGCCAGCAGAGCCGGGACAGGGAAAGAGACCCAGTACTTC
d_gene: TRBD1; abundance: few; j_gene: TRBJ2-5; v_gene: TRBV5-1; CDR3aa: CASREGDGTVQETQYF; CDR3nt: TGCGCCAGCAGGGAAGGCGACGGGACAGTCCAAGAGACCCAGTACTTC
d_gene: .; abundance: .; j_gene: TRBJ2-7; v_gene: TRBV9; CDR3aa: CASSAGGRSPYEQYF; CDR3nt: TGTGCCAGCAGCGCCGGGGGGCGGAGCCCCTACGAGCAGTACTTC
d_gene: .; abundance: .; j_gene: TRBJ2-3; v_gene: TRBV7-9; CDR3aa: CASSLVQEGDTQYF; CDR3nt: TGTGCCAGCAGCTTAGTACAGGAGGGAGATACGCAGTATTTT
d_gene: .; abundance: .; j_gene: TRBJ2-3; v_gene: TRBV7-2; CDR3aa: CASSFRDSFFQYF; CDR3nt: TGTGCCAGCAGCTTCCGGGACTCCTTCTTTCAGTATTTT
d_gene: TRBD1; abundance: .; j_gene: TRBJ2-1; v_gene: TRBV13; CDR3aa: CASSSPDRAHEQFF; CDR3nt: TGTGCCAGCAGCTCTCCGGACAGGGCCCATGAGCAGTTCTTC
d_gene: .; abundance: few; j_gene: TRBJ2-6; v_gene: TRBV7-3; CDR3aa: CASSLVGAYSSGANVLTF; CDR3nt: TGTGCCAGCAGCTTGGTTGGGGCCTATAGCTCTGGGGCCAACGTCCTGACTTTC
d_gene: .; abundance: once; j_gene: TRBJ1-1; v_gene: TRBV7-6; CDR3aa: CASSYYLEGQATEAFF; CDR3nt: TGTGCCAGCAGCTACTACCTTGAGGGGCAGGCTACTGAAGCTTTCTTT
d_gene: .; abundance: few; j_gene: TRBJ1-4; v_gene: TRBV7-6; CDR3aa: CASSPERKGEKLFF; CDR3nt: TGTGCCAGCAGCCCTGAAAGGAAGGGTGAAAAACTGTTTTTT
d_gene: .; abundance: .; j_gene: TRBJ2-5; v_gene: TRBV21-1; CDR3aa: CASSKDEVGTDDQETQYF; CDR3nt: TGTGCCAGCAGCAAAGATGAGGTCGGGACAGACGACCAAGAGACCCAGTACTTC
d_gene: .; abundance: few; j_gene: TRBJ2-1; v_gene: TRBV3-1; CDR3aa: CASSPGTRYNEQFF; CDR3nt: TGTGCCAGCAGCCCTGGGACCCGATACAATGAGCAGTTCTTC
d_gene: .; abundance: many; j_gene: TRBJ2-5; v_gene: TRBV12-3/TRBV12-4; CDR3aa: CASSGGGEASETQYF; CDR3nt: TGTGCCAGCAGTGGGGGTGGGGAAGCATCGGAGACCCAGTACTTC